The subject of this entry is one T cell receptor (beta chain). Profiled with immunoSEQ multiplex PCR; TCRdb holds only in-frame clones, not every one. The sample shows tens of thousands of clones, roughly 89% of them seen only once. Trimming removed 5 bases from V and 2 bases from J; junction bases left unmatched: 10. The CDR3 consists of 18 residues. CDR1 and CDR2 from the germline V gene are LGHDT and YNNKEL (reference sequence). The data are from a study of blood T cell repertoires in COVID-19. Across the study: T cells, B-cell-depleted T cells, or PBMCs provided the cDNA or gDNA that served as material.

The chain links TRBV3-1 (or the pseudogene TRBV3-2) to TRBJ2-3, with 13 nucleotides matching TRBD2. The sequence was obtained from a man aged 45-65 years with active COVID-19. The source material was peripheral blood. Here the CDR3 DNA reads TGTGCCAGCAGCAGGACTAGCGGGGGAACCCCTCCCACAGATACGCAGTATTTT. Amino acid sequence: CASSRTSGGTPPTDTQYF.